Following are 22 T cell receptor beta chains from one sample sequenced in a study of metastatic and nonmetastatic thyroid tumors. With MiXCR, TCRdb called clones anew from the PCR reads. Of some 33,000 clones listed, more than 10% are singletons. Not a single patient had been given any form of treatment at any point before undergoing thyroid surgery. Sequenced material: blood. All receptors derive from a female donor with papillary thyroid cancer or a benign thyroid nodule (not recorded which). Some clones in this sample may be carry-over from other donors' samples.

This clone was counted many times. The rearrangement joins TRBV6-4 to TRBJ1-2; perhaps TRBD1 as D (6 bases). This CDR3 comprises 15 residues. Trimming cost V 6 bases and J 3 bases, with 17 bases left between them. CDR1 and CDR2 from the germline V gene are MRHNA and SNTAGT. CDR3 coding DNA: TGTGCCAGCAGGGGCTTGGGGGGGCGTCACTATGGCTACACCTTC. Its translation is CASRGLGGRHYGYTF.

In its sample, this clone was seen a few times. One end of the junction does not line up with germline, which may come from a read error. The rearrangement uses TRBV28 and TRBJ2-7; TRBD2 aligns across 11 bases. CDR1 MDHEN and CDR2 SYDVKM come from the germline V gene. CDR3 length: 15 amino acids. The CDR3 DNA follows: TGTGTCAGCATTTCGGGGACTAGCGGCTCCTACGAGCAGTACTTC. This encodes CVSISGTSGSYEQYF.

Only one count was recorded for this clone. The CDR3 region has the DNA TGTGCCAGCAGTGGACTGGGAGGCACAGAATCTTTCTTT. This encodes CASSGLGGTESFF. The chain combines TRBV2 with TRBJ1-1; D gene unclear. Germline V CDR1 and CDR2: SNHLY, FYNNEI. Trimming stripped 4 bases from V and 12 bases from J, with 18 bases between. The CDR3 is made up of 13 amino acids.

The table lists this clone with many counts. V gene TRBV6-2 or TRBV6-3 combines with J gene TRBJ2-7; 11 bases agree with TRBD2. Per germline, CDR1 MNHEY and CDR2 SVGEGT. The CDR3 loop spans 14 amino acids. Trimming took 7 bases from V and 1 from J; bases not matched to a gene: 3. The CDR3 is CASTWTSGSYEQYF. Written as DNA, the CDR3 is TGTGCCAGCACTTGGACTAGCGGGTCCTACGAGCAGTACTTC.

There are many counts of this clone. It may be a read error: a sequence one base away is much more abundant. The chain links TRBV7-3 to TRBJ2-7, with 8 bases that match TRBD2. The germline gives CDR1 SGHTA, CDR2 FQGTGA. The CDR3 covers 16 residues. The ends lost 6 bases at V and 0 bases at J; junction bases unmatched: 10. The CDR3 loop is CASSGPSGGSSYEQYF. CDR3 DNA: TGTGCCAGCAGTGGACCTTCGGGGGGGAGCTCCTACGAGCAGTACTTC.

In this sample, this clone turned up many times. The chain combines TRBV10-3 with TRBJ2-3, with a tentative D call TRBD2 (6 bases). Trimming stripped 9 bases from V and 0 bases from J, with 16 bases between. Per germline, CDR1 ENHRY and CDR2 SYGVKD. The CDR3 has 15 amino acids. The CDR3 protein is CAIRVGRGSTDTQYF. The DNA of the CDR3 is TGTGCCATACGGGTCGGGAGAGGGAGCACAGATACGCAGTATTTT.

This clone is deemed medium-sized. V is TRBV6-1 and J is TRBJ2-7; no clear D gene. The germline CDR1 and CDR2 sequences are MNHNS and SASEGT. This CDR3 comprises 11 residues. V shed 5 bases and J shed 4 bases, with 6 bases lying between them. CDR3 in DNA: TGTGCCAGCAGTACCCTTTACGAGCAGTACTTC. Translating it yields CASSTLYEQYF.

The chain has TRBV6-5 and TRBJ2-7; D unclear. The germline V and J ends were trimmed by 3 bases and 3 bases, with 9 bases remaining between them. Germline V gene sequence: CDR1 MNHEY, CDR2 SVGAGI. The CDR3 extends over 13 amino acids. CDR3 DNA: TGTGCCAGCAGTTATAGTCTTTACTACGAGCAGTACTTC. Its protein product is CASSYSLYYEQYF.

This clone was detected many times. A single base separates this from a much larger clone, so it may be a read error. This chain joins TRBV12-3 or TRBV12-4 and TRBJ2-7, with a weak D call TRBD2 (6 bases). The CDR3 is 14 amino acids. CDR3: CASSWRDPPGEQHF. The DNA for the CDR3 is TGTGCCAGCAGTTGGCGAGATCCTCCGGGGGAGCAGCACTTC.

This clone occurred many times. This sequence joins TRBV19 and TRBJ1-6; 8 bases align to TRBD1. This CDR3 comprises 14 residues. The germline CDR1 and CDR2 sequences are LNHDA and SQIVND (reference sequence). Trimming cost V 6 bases and J 6 bases; bases outside gene matches: 4. CDR3 amino acids: CASSNGQGNSPLHF. CDR3 DNA: TGTGCCAGTAGCAACGGACAGGGTAATTCACCCCTCCACTTT.

This clone showed up many times. This chain joins TRBV20-1 and TRBJ2-6, with D unresolved. Germline assignment: CDR1 DFQATT and CDR2 SNEGSKA (reference sequence). CDR3 length: 16 amino acids. Trimming shortened V by 3 bases and J by 0 bases, and 12 bases separated the two germline ends. The CDR3 nucleotides read TGCAGTGCTAGTCGTAGTCAGACCTCTGGGGCCAACGTCCTGACTTTC. Translating it yields CSASRSQTSGANVLTF.

This clone was recorded at least ten times. This chain links TRBV10-3 with TRBJ2-7; 12 bases fit TRBD2. V lost 6 bases to trimming and J lost 5 bases; unmatched junction nucleotides: 5. This CDR3 has 14 amino acids. CDR1 ENHRY and CDR2 SYGVKD come from the germline V gene. CDR3 loop: CAISLAGGPDEQYF. The CDR3, as DNA: TGTGCCATCAGCCTAGCGGGAGGGCCCGACGAGCAGTACTTC.

The chain joins TRBV19 to TRBJ2-1; 7 positions agree with TRBD1. There are 15 residues in the CDR3. The germline V gene encodes CDR1 LNHDA and CDR2 SQIVND (reference sequence). V was clipped by 10 bases and J by 5 bases; unmatched bases: 14. CDR3 DNA: TGTGCCACTCGACAGGGTATCTTGAGTCACAATGAGCAGTTCTTC. This codes for CATRQGILSHNEQFF. Drawing the rest from reference TRBV19 and TRBJ2-1, the complete variable domain is DGGITQSPKYLFRKEGQNVTLSCEQNLNHDAMYWYRQDPGQGLRLIYYSQIVNDFQKGDIAEGYSVSREKKESFPLTVTSAQKNPTAFYLCATRQGILSHNEQFFGPGTRLTVL.

This clone showed up many times. The chain employs TRBV24-1 and TRBJ2-3; 9 bases map to TRBD2. The V segment lost 2 bases and the J segment 2 bases; nucleotides outside the gene matches: 4. The CDR3 extends over 16 amino acids. Germline V lookup: CDR1 KGHDR, CDR2 SFDVKD. For the CDR3, the DNA is TGTGCCACCAGTGATTGGTCTAGCGGGATCACAGATACGCAGTATTTT. Protein: CATSDWSSGITDTQYF.

This clone was seen repeatedly, ten times or more. The chain employs TRBV20-1 and TRBJ2-1; D may be TRBD1 or TRBD2 (6 bases each). Germline V gene data show CDR1 as DFQATT and CDR2 as SNEGSKA (reference sequence). Trimming removed 2 bases from V and 9 bases from J, with 23 bases in between. CDR3 size: 16 residues. As DNA, the CDR3 is TGCAGTGCTAGATTCTCGAGGGGGGCAGTTGCGGGTGAGCAGTTCTTC. This codes for CSARFSRGAVAGEQFF.

This clone was observed many times. Written as DNA, the CDR3 is TGTGCCAGCAGTGCCTGGGACAGAGCCTACGAGCAGTACTTC. This translates into CASSAWDRAYEQYF. The V call is TRBV9, the J call TRBJ2-7, with TRBD1 matching 7 bases. The V gene's germline CDR1 is SGDLS and CDR2 YYNGEE. The junction had 7 bases not matched to a gene; V was cut back by 5 bases and J by 2 bases. The CDR3 is 14 residues long.

This clone was recorded many times. The rearrangement links TRBV10-2 to TRBJ2-1; the match to TRBD2 covers 7 bases. V dropped 3 bases and J dropped 0; count of bases not matched to a gene: 5. Germline lookup yields CDR1 WSHSY and CDR2 SAAADI. The length of the CDR3 is 16 residues. DNA for the CDR3: TGCGCCAGCAGTGAATTCGGCGGGGGCTCCTACAATGAGCAGTTCTTC. It is translated as CASSEFGGGSYNEQFF.

This clone has ten or more counts. The chain employs TRBV19 and TRBJ2-5; the D gene could be TRBD1 or TRBD2 (5 bases each). Germline-derived CDR1 and CDR2 are LNHDA and SQIVND (reference sequence). V gave up 1 base and J gave up 5 bases, with 8 bases separating them. The CDR3 runs 13 residues. CDR3 DNA: TGTGCCAGTAGTATAGGGGACGGGGAGACCCAGTACTTC. As protein: CASSIGDGETQYF.

This clone was seen at least ten times. The CDR3 region has the DNA TGTGCCAGCAGCTCCCAGAGCGGGAGCTCCTACAATGAGCAGTTCTTC. Translation: CASSSQSGSSYNEQFF. This rearrangement joins TRBV5-5 to TRBJ2-1, with 8 bases that match TRBD2. Losses at the gene ends were 3 bases for V and 0 bases for J; bases not matched to a gene: 5. In germline, CDR1 is SGHKS, CDR2 YYEKEE (reference sequence). CDR3 length: 16 amino acids.

This clone was found many times. The rearrangement links TRBV12-3 or TRBV12-4 to TRBJ2-2; D not certain. The CDR3 covers 12 residues. The V end lost 1 base, the J end lost 4 bases, and 1 base lay between the germline ends. CDR3 loop: CASSLVTGELFF. The CDR3 DNA reads TGTGCCAGCAGTTTAGTCACCGGGGAGCTGTTTTTT.

This clone showed up many times. The J gene is TRBJ2-7, the V gene TRBV29-1; 9 bases match TRBD1. The CDR3 is 15 amino acids. V was clipped by 1 base and J by 3 bases; unmatched bases: 7. The germline gives CDR1 SQVTM, CDR2 ANQGSEA. In DNA, the CDR3 is TGCAGCGTTGAAGTTCCGGGACAGGGCTTCTACGAGCAGTACTTC. Protein: CSVEVPGQGFYEQYF.

By frequency in the sample, this clone is medium-sized. V gene TRBV12-3 or TRBV12-4 combines with J gene TRBJ1-2; the D is unclear. The CDR3 has 13 residues. The V end lost 6 bases, the J end lost 8 bases, and 16 bases lay between the germline ends. As DNA, the CDR3 is TGTGCCAGCAGGTACTGGGAGGCTGGCGGCTACACCTTC. Translation gives CASRYWEAGGYTF.